The 5 T cell receptor beta chains below all came from one sample that was sequenced in a study of shared clonotypes between healthy human individuals. Method: immunoSEQ multiplex PCR; TCRdb's copy keeps in-frame clones and lacks some. This sample has about a million clones, with approximately 68% found just once. Material for sequencing was memory CD4+ T cells sorted from blood. Subset noted: CD45RA-negative fraction. The receptor set was obtained from a man between 18 and 29 years old in good health.

The chain combines TRBV11-2 with TRBJ2-2, with D tentatively TRBD1 (5 bases). CDR3 size: 16 residues. Germline V gene sequence: CDR1 SGHAT, CDR2 FQNNGV. V lost 2 bases, J lost 3 bases, and 13 bases lay in between. The CDR3 protein is CASSLLARAHTGELFF. CDR3 bases: TGTGCCAGCAGCTTACTTGCCAGGGCACACACCGGGGAGCTGTTTTTT.

This clone was observed once. The identical CDR3 is also encoded by other nucleotide sequences in the sample. The chain is built from TRBV7-2 and TRBJ1-6, with 7 bases that match TRBD1. This CDR3 has 14 amino acids. J lost 4 bases, V lost 5 bases, and 2 bases had no gene match. CDR1 is SGHTA and CDR2 is FQGNSA in the germline V gene. Written as DNA, the CDR3 is TGTGCCAGCAGCCCAGGGGGGTATAATTCACCCCTCCACTTT. Its protein product is CASSPGGYNSPLHF.

The chain employs TRBV5-5 and TRBJ1-6; D call uncertain. The CDR3 is made up of 14 amino acids. Trimming left V 2 bases short and J 5 bases short, with 8 bases between. In germline, CDR1 is SGHKS, CDR2 YYEKEE (reference sequence). The CDR3 reads CASSFDGNNSPLHF. The CDR3 region has the DNA TGTGCCAGCAGCTTCGACGGAAATAATTCACCCCTCCACTTT.

Regarding this clone: The same CDR3 is also encoded by other DNA sequences in this sample. J is TRBJ2-1 and V is TRBV25-1; D is unclear. CDR1 is MGHDK and CDR2 is SYGVNS in the germline V gene. This CDR3 has 12 amino acids. V lost 3 bases, J lost 6 bases, and 6 bases lay in between. CDR3 sequence reads: CASSDWGNEQFF. The CDR3 DNA reads TGTGCCAGCAGTGACTGGGGCAATGAGCAGTTCTTC.

The chain carries TRBV7-2 and TRBJ2-7, with a weak D call TRBD2 (5 bases). The CDR3 contains 14 residues. The V and J ends lost 0 bases and 5 bases respectively, with 11 bases between them. Germline CDR1 reads SGHTA; CDR2 reads FQGNSA. CDR3 sequence reads: CASSLALPGNEQYF. The CDR3 nucleotides are TGTGCCAGCAGCTTAGCGCTACCGGGGAACGAGCAGTACTTC.